The next 6 T cell receptor beta chains were all read from a single sample in a study of T cells after yellow fever vaccination. MiXCR, run by TCRdb on the 5' RACE reads, gives a single entry per CDR3 protein. Seen here are 150,000 to 200,000 distinct CDR3 sequences, 9.5% to 11% observed once, and the top ten hold 36%. The sample was CD8+ T cells sorted from PBMCs, taken 15 days after the yellow fever booster vaccination. The receptors shown here come from a man aged 18 to 35 who received the YFV17D yellow fever vaccine.

CDR3 DNA: TGTGCCAGCAGCTTAGCGCGGACAGCTCTCTCCTACGAGCAGTACGTC. Protein: CASSLARTALSYEQYV. This chain links TRBV7-8 with TRBJ2-7, with D maybe TRBD1 (6 bases). This CDR3 spans 16 amino acids. Germline CDR1 and CDR2: SGHVS and FQNEAQ. Trimming took 0 bases from V and 0 from J, leaving 12 bases between them.

This clonotype was observed a few times. The rearrangement uses TRBV5-6 and TRBJ2-7; TRBD1 is a possible D gene (6 bases). Looked up from germline, CDR1 is SGHDT and CDR2 is YYEEEE. The length of the CDR3 is 15 residues. Trimming removed 1 base at V and 6 bases at J, with 17 bases between. CDR3 coding DNA: TGTGCCAGCAGCTTGATGGGCCAGGGGATCGGCGAGCAGTACGTC. It is translated as CASSLMGQGIGEQYV.

This clonotype has only a few counts. V is TRBV5-5 and J is TRBJ1-1; 8 bases agree with TRBD1. CDR3 size: 15 residues. In germline, CDR1 is SGHKS, CDR2 YYEKEE (reference sequence). V shed 0 bases and J 4 bases; nucleotides not matched to a gene: 5. Here the CDR3 reads CASSLGPTGGTEAFF. CDR3 in DNA: TGTGCCAGCAGCTTGGGGCCTACAGGGGGCACTGAAGCTTTCTTT.

This clonotype has at least ten counts. V and J are TRBV6-2 or TRBV6-3 and TRBJ2-7; either TRBD1 or TRBD2 may fit D (5 bases each). In germline, CDR1 is MNHEY, CDR2 SVGEGT. CDR3 length equals 14 residues. Trimming cost V 7 bases and J 2 bases, with 15 bases left between them. CDR3 in DNA: TGTGCCAGCAAGAAGCCGGGACCAACCTACGAGCAGTACTTC. It yields the protein CASKKPGPTYEQYF.

The rearrangement uses TRBV27 and TRBJ1-6; 9 bases agree with TRBD1. In germline, CDR1 is MNHEY, CDR2 SMNVEV (reference sequence). The CDR3 loop spans 14 amino acids. J gave up 10 bases and V 2 bases, and 3 bases lay outside the gene matches. The CDR3 loop reads CASSLDRGKSPLHF. The CDR3 DNA reads TGTGCCAGCAGTTTAGACAGGGGGAAATCACCCCTCCACTTT.

The chain employs TRBV20-1 and TRBJ2-7; D may be TRBD2 (6 bases). V was clipped by 3 bases and J by 6 bases, with 18 bases between them. The germline gives CDR1 DFQATT, CDR2 SNEGSKA (reference sequence). There are 14 residues in the CDR3. The CDR3 DNA sequence: TGCAGTGCTAGCAGGACTACCGGTTTCCCCGAGCAGTACTTC. It encodes CSASRTTGFPEQYF.